The following is a TCR beta chain sequence with its context. Per the original methods: Amplifying reference gene primers gave estimates of nucleated cell counts. Some clones are missing from TCRdb's copy, which holds only in-frame ones; the method was immunoSEQ multiplex PCR. D and trimming were read from the DNA, whereas the V and J calls and clone size are those reported in that table. The data hold about 270,000 clones, with around 90% observed a single time. The sample originates from a study of blood T cell repertoires in COVID-19. Study details: Both acute and convalescent COVID-19 samples were obtained from the United States, Italy and Spain. PBMCs, B-cell-depleted T cells, or T cells provided the cDNA or gDNA that made up the material.

This sequence was found in a man in his forties or fifties with acute or convalescent COVID-19. Source material: peripheral blood.

CDR3 coding DNA: TGTGCCAGCACCCGACTCCATAGCACAGATACGCAGTATTTT. Its protein product is CASTRLHSTDTQYF. V is TRBV6-5 and J is TRBJ2-3, with no clear D. Germline CDR1 and CDR2: MNHEY and SVGAGI. This CDR3 comprises 14 residues. Trimming shortened V by 7 bases and J by 0 bases, and 11 bases separated the two germline ends.